These 32 T cell receptor beta chains came from one sample sequenced in a study of T cell clonality in common variable immunodeficiency. Profiled with immunoSEQ multiplex PCR; TCRdb holds only in-frame clones, not every one. The sample includes tens of thousands of clones, none of them occurring once. The material sequenced was peripheral blood mononuclear cells. The receptors were gathered from a person aged 18 to 70 in good health.

This clone was picked up many times. The sequenced fragment ends 3 residues before the CDR3 boundary, so the rest is inferred from the germline J gene. V is TRBV4-1 and J is TRBJ2-2; tentatively, D is TRBD1 (6 bases). Trimming pared 4 bases from V and 0 bases from J, leaving 15 bases between. The CDR3 spans 17 residues. CDR1 MGHRA and CDR2 YSYEKL come from the germline V gene. This chain's CDR3 is CASSRHRDTANTGELFF. The covered CDR3 bases are TGCGCCAGCAGCCGTCACCGGGACACCGCGAACACCGGGGAG.

This clone came up many times. Sequencing ends 3 residues short of the CDR3 end; the germline J gene provides the rest. V usage is TRBV5-4 and J usage is TRBJ2-3, with TRBD2 as a possible D gene (6 bases). Germline assignment: CDR1 SGHNT and CDR2 YYREEE (reference sequence). The CDR3 is made up of 12 amino acids. The DNA read from the CDR3 is TGTGTCTGGGGGACTAGCACAGATACG. It translates to CVWGTSTDT. The CDR3, in full, reads CVWGTSTDTQYF.

This clone was picked up many times. The read is 3 residues too short to cover the CDR3 end, so that end is filled in from the germline J gene. This sequence joins TRBV20-1 and TRBJ2-3, with D maybe TRBD1 (5 bases). Germline V gene lookup returns CDR1 DFQATT and CDR2 SNEGSKA (reference sequence). This CDR3 has 14 amino acids. V lost 5 bases, J lost 4 bases, and 16 bases lay in between. The CDR3 DNA, read in part, is TGCAGTGCTCGGATAAGGGGTTTTGCAGATACG. Its protein is CSARIRGFADT. The complete CDR3 protein is CSARIRGFADTQYF.

This clone occurred many times. The sequence runs out 3 residues before the end of the CDR3; the remainder is reconstructed from the germline J gene. The rearrangement uses TRBV20-1 and TRBJ2-5; TRBD2 aligns across 12 bases. Germline lookup yields CDR1 DFQATT and CDR2 SNEGSKA (reference sequence). With 3 bases clipped from V and 1 base from J, the junction kept 18 bases outside the gene matches. This CDR3 has 20 amino acids. The CDR3: CSASHTNTGLAGCGQETQYF. CDR3 DNA (partial): TGCAGTGCTAGCCATACAAACACAGGACTAGCGGGGTGCGGCCAAGAGACC.

This clone was observed many times. CDR3 in amino acids: CSVRDRDEKLFF. Partial CDR3 DNA: TGCAGCGTTCGGGACAGGGATGAAAAA. The V gene is TRBV29-1, the J gene TRBJ1-4, with 9 bases aligning to TRBD1. The read ends 3 residues before the CDR3 terminus; that terminus is restored from the germline J gene. Germline V lookup: CDR1 SQVTM, CDR2 ANQGSEA. The CDR3 contains 12 residues. J gave up 6 bases and V 5 bases, and 1 base lay outside the gene matches.

Many counts were recorded for this clone. The read comes to an end 3 residues before the CDR3 does, leaving the germline J gene to fill in the end. The V call is TRBV20-1, the J call TRBJ1-5; D gene uncertain. This CDR3 contains 15 residues. The ends were cut back, 2 bases at V and 4 bases at J, with 15 bases in the middle. The germline gives CDR1 DFQATT, CDR2 SNEGSKA (reference sequence). The chain's CDR3 is CSARSPNRENQPQHF. The DNA read from the CDR3 is TGCAGTGCTAGAAGTCCCAACAGAGAGAATCAGCCC.

This clone was seen many times. The missing CDR3 end, 3 residues past where the read stops, is filled in from the germline J gene. The genes are TRBV6-1 and TRBJ1-1, with 10 nucleotides matching TRBD1. CDR1 MNHNS and CDR2 SASEGT come from the germline V gene. V was pared by 3 bases and J by 5 bases, with 6 bases of the junction left unmatched. The CDR3 is 15 residues long. The chain's CDR3 is CASSDRDRGVTEAFF. CDR3 DNA, as far as it was read: TGTGCCAGCAGTGACCGGGACAGGGGTGTTACTGAA.

This clone was counted between two and nine times. The read halts 3 residues ahead of the CDR3 end, with the missing end drawn from the germline J gene. The rearrangement links TRBV6-2 or TRBV6-3 to TRBJ1-1; a possible D gene is TRBD1 (5 bases). CDR3 length equals 11 residues. The germline gives CDR1 MNHEY, CDR2 SVGEGT. CDR3 DNA (partial): TGTGCCTCCTCCCAGGGCATCGAA. This sequence encodes CASSQGIE. The CDR3, in full, reads CASSQGIEAFF.

This clone was counted at least ten times. The CDR3 end falls 3 residues outside the read, so it is completed with the germline J gene. The V and J genes are TRBV7-2 and TRBJ2-7, with 7 bases identical to TRBD1. This CDR3 comprises 14 residues. Per germline, CDR1 SGHTA and CDR2 FQGNSA. Trimming at V came to 1 base and at J to 3 bases, leaving 3 bases not matched to a gene. The covered CDR3 bases are TGTGCCAGCAGCTTAGAGGCAGGGGGCTACGAG. It translates to CASSLEAGGYE. From start to end, the CDR3 is CASSLEAGGYEQYF.

This clone turned up a few times. Read data end 3 residues before the CDR3 end; the end is taken from the germline J gene. The chain joins TRBV7-9 to TRBJ1-2, with D possibly being TRBD1 (6 bases). In germline, CDR1 is SEHNR, CDR2 FQNEAQ (reference sequence). This CDR3 is built from 12 residues. The CDR3 loop reads CASTEPDRHYTF. The sequenced part of the CDR3 DNA is TGTGCCAGCACCGAACCGGACAGACAC.

This clone showed up many times. The read finishes 3 residues shy of the CDR3 end, and the germline J gene is used to complete it. The V call is TRBV20-1, the J call TRBJ2-7; D call uncertain. Trimming left V 3 bases short and J 0 bases short, with 9 bases between. The CDR3 has 13 residues. Germline V gene data show CDR1 as DFQATT and CDR2 as SNEGSKA (reference sequence). This CDR3 is CSASWQSSYEQYF. The CDR3 DNA, read in part, is TGCAGTGCTAGTTGGCAGAGCTCCTACGAG.

In its sample, this clone was seen many times. The CDR3 end falls 3 residues outside the read, so it is completed with the germline J gene. This rearrangement joins TRBV5-1 to TRBJ2-7; perhaps TRBD1 as D (6 bases). With 3 bases removed from V and 3 bases from J, the gap between germline ends came to 13 bases. The CDR3 has 14 residues. Germline V gene data show CDR1 as SGHRS and CDR2 as YFSETQ. CDR3 bases read: TGCGCCAGCAGCTCGAACAGGGCGTACTACGAG. Its protein is CASSSNRAYYE. The whole CDR3 region reads CASSSNRAYYEQYF.

This clone was seen repeatedly, ten times or more. The CDR3 spells CASNLAGYNEQFF. The DNA read from the CDR3 is TGCGCCAGCAACTTAGCGGGGTACAATGAG. The rearrangement links TRBV10-2 to TRBJ2-1, with 8 bases identical to TRBD2. The observed sequence ends 3 residues before the CDR3 terminus, with the missing tail filled in from the germline J gene. After removal of 7 bases from V and 4 bases from J, the junction contained 3 bases not matched to a gene. Germline V lookup: CDR1 WSHSY, CDR2 SAAADI. The CDR3 has 13 amino acids.

This clone was observed many times. The read halts 3 residues ahead of the CDR3 end, with the missing end drawn from the germline J gene. The chain uses TRBV20-1 and TRBJ2-2, with 8 bases that match TRBD2. Germline trimming cut 6 bases from V and 0 bases from J; bases unmatched to any gene: 6. Germline CDR1 is DFQATT and CDR2 is SNEGSKA (reference sequence). This CDR3 contains 15 residues. The CDR3 here is CSAGTSGPNTGELFF. Incomplete CDR3 DNA: TGCAGTGCCGGTACTAGCGGACCGAACACCGGGGAG.

The sample holds many counts of this clone. The read ends 3 residues before the CDR3 terminus; that terminus is restored from the germline J gene. The genes are TRBV7-2 and TRBJ1-2, with 7 bases aligning to TRBD1. The CDR3 is 14 amino acids. The V gene's germline CDR1 is SGHTA and CDR2 FQGNSA. V shed 2 bases, J shed 2 bases, and the junction held 2 bases outside the gene matches. The DNA read from the CDR3 is TGTGCCAGCAGCTTAATACAGGGGAACTATGGC. Residues: CASSLIQGNYG. The full CDR3 sequence reads CASSLIQGNYGYTF.

At least ten counts were recorded for this clone. The read ends 3 residues early relative to the CDR3; the germline J gene fills the gap. V and J are TRBV18 and TRBJ2-3; D may be TRBD2 (6 bases). V was clipped by 2 bases and J by 6 bases, with 15 bases between them. This CDR3 comprises 15 residues. CDR1 and CDR2 from the germline V gene are KGHSH and LQKENI. The part of the CDR3 DNA that was read is TGTGCCAGCTCACCAGCGGGAAAGGATTCGGATACG. Amino acids: CASSPAGKDSDT. The whole CDR3 is CASSPAGKDSDTQYF.

This clone occurred many times. CDR3 sequence reads: CASRTGGSGGSEAFF. The sequenced part of the CDR3 DNA is TGTGCCAGCAGGACAGGGGGCAGCGGGGGGTCTGAA. This chain connects TRBV4-2 to TRBJ1-1; 10 bases match TRBD1. The read finishes 3 residues shy of the CDR3 end, and the germline J gene is used to complete it. The V gene end was trimmed by 6 bases and the J gene end by 6 bases; junction bases not matched to a gene: 10. Germline loops: CDR1 LGHNA, CDR2 YNFKEQ. The CDR3 totals 15 residues.

This clone was recorded many times. The read terminates 3 residues ahead of where the CDR3 ends, so the germline J gene completes it. The chain employs TRBV20-1 and TRBJ2-7; D possibly uses TRBD1 or TRBD2 (5 bases each). V gave up 6 bases and J gave up 2 bases, with 14 bases separating them. The germline V gene encodes CDR1 DFQATT and CDR2 SNEGSKA (reference sequence). The CDR3 covers 13 residues. CDR3 loop: CSAGRGVAYEQYF. The part of the CDR3 DNA that was read is TGCAGTGCAGGCCGAGGGGTAGCCTACGAG.

The sample holds many counts of this clone. The read comes to an end 3 residues before the CDR3 does, leaving the germline J gene to fill in the end. The chain employs TRBV7-2 and TRBJ2-1; D is possibly TRBD2 (5 bases). CDR1 SGHTA and CDR2 FQGNSA come from the germline V gene. The CDR3 spans 14 residues. With 5 bases removed from V and 4 bases from J, the gap between germline ends came to 12 bases. The part of the CDR3 DNA that was read is TGTGCCAGCAGCCCTTCGACGGGGTACAATGAG. Residues: CASSPSTGYNE. The CDR3 in full is CASSPSTGYNEQFF.

This clone occurred many times. Read data end 3 residues before the CDR3 end; the end is taken from the germline J gene. The J gene is TRBJ2-6, the V gene TRBV18; D uncertain. The V and J ends lost 1 base and 0 bases respectively, with 10 bases between them. This CDR3 spans 17 amino acids. CDR1 and CDR2 from the germline V gene are KGHSH and LQKENI. CDR3 DNA (partial): TGTGCCAGCTCACCACGTGTTGTCCTCTCTGGGGCCAACGTC. Its protein is CASSPRVVLSGANV. The whole CDR3 reads CASSPRVVLSGANVLTF. Using reference TRBV18 and TRBJ2-6 for the parts outside the CDR3, the full variable domain is NAGVMQNPRHLVRRRGQEARLRCSPMKGHSHVYWYRQLPEEGLKFMVYLQKENIIDESGMPKERFSAEFPKEGPSILRIQQVVRGDSAAYFCASSPRVVLSGANVLTFGAGSRLTVL.

This clone was observed many times. Incomplete CDR3 DNA: TGTGCCAGCAGCTGGCAGGGGATGGATACG. Its protein is CASSWQGMDT. The CDR3 reads in full as CASSWQGMDTQYF. J is TRBJ2-3 and V is TRBV5-8; tentative D call: TRBD1 (6 bases). The sequenced fragment ends 3 residues before the CDR3 boundary, so the rest is inferred from the germline J gene. The V end lost 3 bases, the J end lost 6 bases, and 11 bases lay between the germline ends. CDR1 SGHTS and CDR2 YDEGEE come from the germline V gene. The CDR3 loop spans 13 amino acids.

This clone was detected many times. Read sequence stops 3 residues before the CDR3 end, and the germline J gene provides the missing end. The chain has TRBV5-4 and TRBJ2-5, with TRBD1 matching over 10 bases. V trimming: 5 bases; J trimming: 3 bases; junction bases outside the gene matches: 7. This CDR3 is 15 amino acids long. CDR1 SGHNT and CDR2 YYREEE come from the germline V gene (reference sequence). Here the CDR3 reads CASSPLGQGEETQYF. The DNA read from the CDR3 is TGTGCCAGCAGTCCCCTCGGACAGGGGGAAGAGACC.

As for this clone: The read halts 3 residues ahead of the CDR3 end, with the missing end drawn from the germline J gene. The chain is built from TRBV6-2 or TRBV6-3 and TRBJ1-2; no definite D call. Germline V lookup: CDR1 MNHEY, CDR2 SVGEGT. The CDR3 consists of 17 residues. The sequenced part of the CDR3 DNA is TGTGCCAGCAGTCCAGGACTAGCGGGAGGGCCTGGAAACATC. Its protein product is CASSPGLAGGPGNI. The whole CDR3 is CASSPGLAGGPGNIYTF.

With respect to this clone: Sequencing ends 3 residues short of the CDR3 end; the germline J gene provides the rest. The genes are TRBV7-2 and TRBJ2-4, with D possibly being TRBD1 (6 bases). The CDR3 runs 13 residues. The germline V gene has CDR1 SGHTA and CDR2 FQGNSA. The CDR3 is CASTLGQNYGQYF. CDR3 bases read: TGTGCCAGCACCCTAGGACAGAACTATGGT.

This clone was counted many times. The part of the CDR3 DNA that was read is TGTGCCTGGACCCTCTCGAGGCCCGATGGC. Protein product: CAWTLSRPDG. In full, the CDR3 reads CAWTLSRPDGYTF. The V and J genes are TRBV30 and TRBJ1-2; the D is unclear. The CDR3 goes on 3 residues after the read ends, and that part is filled in from the germline J gene. Germline V gene lookup returns CDR1 GTSNPN and CDR2 SVGIG (reference sequence). V shed 4 bases and J shed 6 bases, with 15 bases lying between them. CDR3 length: 13 residues.

This clone was seen at least ten times. The read is 3 residues too short to cover the CDR3 end, so that end is filled in from the germline J gene. The V and J genes are TRBV18 and TRBJ1-2, with D perhaps TRBD1 (6 bases). The CDR3 covers 14 residues. Germline-derived CDR1 and CDR2 are KGHSH and LQKENI. Trimming took 3 bases from V and 5 from J, leaving 13 bases between them. CDR3 DNA (partial): TGTGCCAGCTCACCTACAGGGTATAGGTATGGC. Its protein product is CASSPTGYRYG. Given in full, the CDR3 is CASSPTGYRYGYTF.

The table lists this clone with many counts. The read terminates 3 residues before the CDR3 end, so the remaining end is supplied by the germline J gene. This sequence joins TRBV19 and TRBJ1-1; D possibly corresponds to TRBD1 (6 bases). The CDR3 has 16 amino acids. V lost 6 bases, J lost 3 bases, and 20 bases lay in between. Germline-derived CDR1 and CDR2 are LNHDA and SQIVND (reference sequence). The part of the CDR3 DNA that was read is TGTGCCAGTAGACGGAGGGGGGCGCGGGGGCACACTGAA. Amino acids: CASRRRGARGHTE. The whole CDR3 sequence reads CASRRRGARGHTEAFF. The whole variable domain, remainder taken from reference TRBV19 and TRBJ1-1, is DGGITQSPKYLFRKEGQNVTLSCEQNLNHDAMYWYRQDPGQGLRLIYYSQIVNDFQKGDIAEGYSVSREKKESFPLTVTSAQKNPTAFYLCASRRRGARGHTEAFFGQGTRLTVV.

This clone was detected many times. One junction end disagrees with the germline gene, perhaps due to a read error. The read stops 3 residues short of the end of the CDR3; the missing end is completed from the germline J gene. The rearrangement uses TRBV4-2 and TRBJ2-3, with unresolved D. The CDR3 consists of 14 residues. Germline CDR1 reads LGHNA; CDR2 reads YNFKEQ. The CDR3 here is CAGSASLYTDTQYF. The sequenced CDR3 bases are TGCGCCGGCAGCGCTTCTCTCTACACAGATACG.

Many counts were recorded for this clone. CDR3 region: CASSTGTSGYNEQFF. CDR3 DNA (partial): TGTGCCAGCTCAACCGGGACTAGCGGATACAATGAG. This chain uses TRBV18 with TRBJ2-1; 11 bases map to TRBD2. The read ends 3 residues early relative to the CDR3; the germline J gene fills the gap. Germline V gene lookup returns CDR1 KGHSH and CDR2 LQKENI. J lost 4 bases, V lost 5 bases, and 4 bases had no gene match. The CDR3 is 15 amino acids.

This clone was found many times. The read gets to within 3 residues of the CDR3 end, and the germline J gene fills in the rest. The chain is built from TRBV5-4 and TRBJ2-3; 9 bases align to TRBD2. The CDR3 sequence is 15 residues long. Trimming cost V 5 bases and J 4 bases; bases outside gene matches: 8. The germline gives CDR1 SGHNT, CDR2 YYREEE (reference sequence). CDR3 DNA (partial): TGTGCCAGCAGTCCCCCGGGACTAGCTGCAGATACG. Amino acid sequence: CASSPPGLAADT. The whole CDR3 sequence reads CASSPPGLAADTQYF.

This clone was counted ten times or more. The read halts 3 residues ahead of the CDR3 end, with the missing end drawn from the germline J gene. The chain employs TRBV30 and TRBJ2-4; D gene ambiguous. CDR3 size: 12 residues. The V and J ends lost 0 bases and 3 bases respectively, with 3 bases between them. Germline V gene lookup returns CDR1 GTSNPN and CDR2 SVGIG (reference sequence). CDR3 DNA (partial): TGTGCCTGGAGTGTCAGCAAAAACATT. This codes for CAWSVSKNI. The complete CDR3 protein is CAWSVSKNIQYF.

Ten or more counts support this clone. With the read ending 3 residues before the CDR3 end, the germline J gene is used to fill in that end. The J gene is TRBJ2-3, the V gene TRBV20-1; no definite D call. V lost 5 bases and J lost 1, with 10 bases in between. This CDR3 contains 13 residues. Germline CDR1 reads DFQATT; CDR2 reads SNEGSKA (reference sequence). The CDR3 DNA, read in part, is TGCAGTGCTGTAGGGTTTGGCACAGATACG. This translates into CSAVGFGTDT. The whole CDR3 reads CSAVGFGTDTQYF.